A single sample is the source of the 28 T cell receptor beta chains below, sequenced in a study of CD8 T cells in Susac syndrome. The RNA input was about 0.5 to 1 ug, and it was reverse transcribed with random hexamers. TCRdb reprocessed the immunoSEQ multiplex PCR reads with MiXCR, giving one entry per CDR3 protein. This table holds roughly 140,000 distinct CDR3 sequences, under 97% found once. Material for sequencing was CD4+ T cells from PBMCs. These TCRs come from a human donor with Susac syndrome.

A few counts support this clonotype. The chain couples TRBV20-1 to TRBJ1-1; TRBD1 matches at 8 bases. CDR1 DFQATT and CDR2 SNEGSKA come from the germline V gene (reference sequence). The CDR3 has 14 amino acids. Trimming at V came to 6 bases and at J to 7 bases, leaving 13 bases not matched to a gene. Here the CDR3 reads CSAGKRQGWGEAFF. As DNA, the CDR3 is TGCAGTGCCGGAAAGCGACAGGGGTGGGGTGAAGCTTTCTTT.

The chain has TRBV28 and TRBJ1-5; TRBD1 might be the D (5 bases). The germline V gene has CDR1 MDHEN and CDR2 SYDVKM. The V end was cut by 7 bases, the J end by 6 bases, with 19 bases between. This CDR3 has 15 residues. Here the CDR3 reads CASTPAAQGGQPQHF. The CDR3 DNA is TGTGCCAGCACACCCGCCGCGCAGGGAGGTCAGCCCCAGCATTTT.

V gene TRBV4-1 combines with J gene TRBJ2-3; either TRBD1 or TRBD2 may fit D (5 bases each). Trimming stripped 3 bases from V and 11 bases from J, with 12 bases between. This CDR3 region has 12 residues. Per germline, CDR1 MGHRA and CDR2 YSYEKL. The CDR3 is CASSHVQGEQYF. In DNA form, the CDR3 reads TGCGCCAGCAGCCATGTCCAGGGAGAGCAGTATTTT.

This sequence joins TRBV12-5 and TRBJ1-5; D gene unclear. The V gene's germline CDR1 is LGHNT and CDR2 FRNRAP. Trimming took 3 bases from V and 3 from J, leaving 9 bases between them. The CDR3 is 14 amino acids. The CDR3 is CASGFSTNNQPQHF. CDR3 sequence (DNA): TGTGCTAGTGGTTTCAGCACGAACAATCAGCCCCAGCATTTT. The variable domain in full, completed from reference TRBV12-5 and TRBJ1-5, reads DARVTQTPRHKVTEMGQEVTMRCQPILGHNTVFWYRQTMMQGLELLAYFRNRAPLDDSGMPKDRFSAEMPDATLATLKIQPSEPRDSAVYFCASGFSTNNQPQHFGDGTRLSIL.

V is TRBV20-1 and J is TRBJ2-7; the D call may be TRBD1 or TRBD2 (5 bases each). V was shortened by 3 bases and J by 5 bases, with 17 bases between the two germline ends. The CDR3 consists of 14 residues. From germline, CDR1 is DFQATT and CDR2 SNEGSKA (reference sequence). The DNA of the CDR3 is TGCAGTGCTAGTGCTGGAGGACAATTCCACGAGCAGTACTTC. This sequence encodes CSASAGGQFHEQYF.

This chain uses TRBV20-1 with TRBJ1-3; no firm D call. CDR1 DFQATT and CDR2 SNEGSKA come from the germline V gene (reference sequence). The CDR3 length is 11 residues. The V end was cut by 5 bases, the J end by 0 bases, with 2 bases between. The CDR3 DNA follows: TGCAGTGCTTACTCTGGAAACACCATATATTTT. Translation gives CSAYSGNTIYF.

V is TRBV6-6 and J is TRBJ2-7; the match to TRBD2 covers 8 bases. There are 14 residues in the CDR3. Losses at the gene ends were 6 bases for V and 9 bases for J; bases not matched to a gene: 13. Germline V gene lookup returns CDR1 MNHNY and CDR2 SVGAGI (reference sequence). The CDR3 here is CASSLGTRVEWQYF. Written as DNA, the CDR3 is TGTGCCAGCAGCCTAGGGACTAGAGTCGAATGGCAGTACTTC.

The chain is built from TRBV12-3 or TRBV12-4 and TRBJ2-1, with TRBD2 matching 9 bases. The CDR3 loop spans 13 amino acids. J lost 6 bases, V lost 6 bases, and 3 bases had no gene match. The CDR3 spells CASRLAGSNEQFF. The CDR3 bases are TGTGCCAGCAGGCTAGCGGGGAGCAATGAGCAGTTCTTC.

V gene TRBV6-5 combines with J gene TRBJ1-1, with 8 positions matching TRBD1. The CDR3 runs to 13 residues. V shed 5 bases, J shed 6 bases, and the junction held 5 bases outside the gene matches. Germline-derived CDR1 and CDR2 are MNHEY and SVGAGI. The CDR3 DNA follows: TGTGCCAGCAGTCCGGACAGGGCGGCTGAAGCTTTCTTT. Translating it yields CASSPDRAAEAFF.

The chain recombines TRBV2 with TRBJ2-7; no definite D call. This CDR3 has 12 residues. CDR1 is SNHLY, CDR2 FYNNEI, per germline. Trimming pared 5 bases from V and 3 bases from J, leaving 8 bases between. CDR3 sequence (DNA): TGTGCCAGCAGTATCGAATACTACGAGCAGTACTTC. This encodes CASSIEYYEQYF.

V usage is TRBV5-1 and J usage is TRBJ1-1, with 7 bases fitting TRBD1. The CDR3 loop spans 14 amino acids. CDR1 is SGHRS, CDR2 YFSETQ, per germline. Losses at the gene ends were 4 bases for V and 7 bases for J; bases not matched to a gene: 10. This chain's CDR3 is CASSPRDRPSEAFF. CDR3 coding DNA: TGCGCCAGCAGCCCGAGGGACAGACCAAGTGAAGCTTTCTTT.

The chain recombines TRBV28 with TRBJ1-1; D may be TRBD1 (5 bases). CDR1 and CDR2 (germline): MDHEN, SYDVKM. Trimming left V 3 bases short and J 10 bases short, with 9 bases between. CDR3 length: 11 residues. CDR3 region: CASSFRVGAFF. CDR3 DNA: TGTGCCAGCAGTTTCAGGGTAGGAGCTTTCTTT.

The V and J genes are TRBV28 and TRBJ2-3; 8 bases line up with TRBD2. This CDR3 is 15 amino acids long. V lost 6 bases, J lost 5 bases, and 10 bases stayed unmatched. Looked up from germline, CDR1 is MDHEN and CDR2 is SYDVKM. The CDR3 loop reads CASSNTIAGRDTQYF. In DNA, the CDR3 is TGTGCCAGCAGCAATACCATAGCGGGAAGAGATACGCAGTATTTT.

The genes are TRBV11-2 and TRBJ1-4, with D uncertain. The CDR3 sequence is 17 residues long. Trimming shortened V by 5 bases and J by 1 base, and 17 bases separated the two germline ends. Germline CDR1 and CDR2: SGHAT and FQNNGV. CDR3 DNA sequence: TGTGCCAGCAGCCCCCGTCGGTTGGGTCGAACTAATGAAAAACTGTTTTTT. It encodes CASSPRRLGRTNEKLFF. Full variable domain (remainder filled in from reference TRBV11-2 and TRBJ1-4): EAGVAQSPRYKIIEKRQSVAFWCNPISGHATLYWYQQILGQGPKLLIQFQNNGVVDDSQLPKDRFSAERLKGVDSTLKIQPAKLEDSAVYLCASSPRRLGRTNEKLFFGSGTQLSVL.

The V gene is TRBV24-1, the J gene TRBJ2-6; D remains unclear. V was shortened by 6 bases and J by 2 bases, with 13 bases between the two germline ends. The CDR3 covers 16 residues. Germline V lookup: CDR1 KGHDR, CDR2 SFDVKD. This CDR3 reads CATSRENLPGANVLTF. CDR3 coding DNA: TGTGCCACCAGTCGTGAGAATTTGCCTGGGGCCAACGTCCTGACTTTC.

CDR3 nucleotide sequence: TGTGCCAGCAGTTTATGGAGGCAGGTCACAGATACGCAGTATTTT. The encoded protein is CASSLWRQVTDTQYF. V gene TRBV28 combines with J gene TRBJ2-3; D unresolved. Germline CDR1 MDHEN, CDR2 SYDVKM. This CDR3 has 15 amino acids. V lost 0 bases and J lost 2, with 9 bases in between.

The chain is built from TRBV12-3 or TRBV12-4 and TRBJ2-7; D is perhaps TRBD1 (5 bases). V was pared by 2 bases and J by 6 bases, with 8 bases between. The CDR3 loop spans 12 amino acids. CDR3 nucleotide sequence: TGTGCCAGCAGTTTACCTGGGGCCGAGCAGTACTTC. Protein sequence: CASSLPGAEQYF.

The chain joins TRBV27 to TRBJ2-1, with TRBD1 matching over 10 bases. V gave up 6 bases and J gave up 7 bases; unmatched junction bases: 9. The CDR3 runs to 15 residues. Germline V gene sequence: CDR1 MNHEY, CDR2 SMNVEV (reference sequence). This CDR3 reads CASSRDRGQVNEQFF. CDR3 coding DNA: TGTGCCAGCAGCCGGGACAGGGGCCAGGTAAATGAGCAGTTCTTC.

This clonotype was found once. The rearrangement uses TRBV7-2 and TRBJ2-1; 11 positions agree with TRBD1. The CDR3 covers 14 residues. V trimming: 5 bases; J trimming: 10 bases; junction bases outside the gene matches: 7. From germline, CDR1 is SGHTA and CDR2 FQGNSA. The CDR3 coding sequence is TGTGCCAGCAGCATAGGACAGGGGGCATGGGAGCAGTTCTTC. Protein sequence: CASSIGQGAWEQFF. The full variable domain, rest sourced from reference TRBV7-2 and TRBJ2-1, is GAGVSQSPSNKVTEKGKDVELRCDPISGHTALYWYRQSLGQGLEFLIYFQGNSAPDKSGLPSDRFSAERTGGSVSTLTIQRTQQEDSAVYLCASSIGQGAWEQFFGPGTRLTVL.

The chain links TRBV12-3 or TRBV12-4 to TRBJ2-5; tentatively, D is TRBD1 (6 bases). There are 15 residues in the CDR3. V was shortened by 6 bases and J by 2 bases, with 16 bases between the two germline ends. The CDR3 protein is CASSHPLTGQETQYF. The CDR3 DNA is TGTGCCAGCAGCCATCCCTTGACAGGACAAGAGACCCAGTACTTC.

In this sample, this clonotype turned up a few times. The gene calls are TRBV12-3 or TRBV12-4 and TRBJ1-1; 7 bases match TRBD1. The CDR3 extends over 12 amino acids. Trimming cost V 1 base and J 7 bases; bases outside gene matches: 0. In DNA form, the CDR3 reads TGTGCCAGCAGTTTAGGGACAGGTGAAGCTTTCTTT. It yields the protein CASSLGTGEAFF.

The chain is built from TRBV20-1 and TRBJ2-1; 12 nucleotides agree with TRBD2. The V gene end was trimmed by 0 bases and the J gene end by 3 bases; junction bases not matched to a gene: 9. The CDR3 extends over 18 amino acids. CDR1 is DFQATT, CDR2 SNEGSKA, per germline (reference sequence). CDR3 nucleotide sequence: TGCAGTGCTAGAGATCCGGCCGGACTAGCGGGAAACTACAATGAGCAGTTCTTC. It is translated as CSARDPAGLAGNYNEQFF.

The chain links TRBV20-1 to TRBJ2-1, with D hard to call. Trimming cost V 2 bases and J 3 bases, with 5 bases left between them. CDR3 length equals 12 residues. CDR1 and CDR2 (germline): DFQATT, SNEGSKA (reference sequence). Here the CDR3 reads CSARWSYNEQFF. The CDR3 bases are TGCAGTGCTAGATGGAGCTACAATGAGCAGTTCTTC.

The chain is built from TRBV10-3 and TRBJ2-1; perhaps TRBD2 as D (5 bases). The length of the CDR3 is 11 residues. Germline V lookup: CDR1 ENHRY, CDR2 SYGVKD. V lost 10 bases and J 5 bases, leaving 9 bases between the germline ends. The CDR3 spells CATWENNEQFF. In nucleotides, the CDR3 is TGTGCCACTTGGGAGAACAATGAGCAGTTCTTC.

The J gene is TRBJ1-1, the V gene TRBV15; D not certain. This CDR3 is built from 14 residues. The germline V and J ends were trimmed by 0 bases and 6 bases, with 11 bases remaining between them. Germline V gives CDR1 LNHNV, CDR2 YYDKDF (reference sequence). CDR3 region: CATSREGFGAEAFF. The CDR3 DNA is TGTGCCACCAGCAGAGAGGGGTTTGGGGCTGAAGCTTTCTTT.

This clonotype was detected only a few times. The chain employs TRBV29-1 and TRBJ2-7; maybe TRBD2 (5 bases). Germline CDR1 is SQVTM and CDR2 is ANQGSEA. The CDR3 extends over 13 amino acids. With 6 bases removed from V and 4 bases from J, the gap between germline ends came to 16 bases. The CDR3: CSVSSGERYEQYF. The CDR3 nucleotides read TGCAGCGTCTCCTCCGGGGAAAGGTACGAGCAGTACTTC.

CDR3 sequence (DNA): TGTGCCAGCAGCTTTGAGTACGGGACCCAGTACTTC. The encoded protein is CASSFEYGTQYF. The rearrangement uses TRBV5-6 and TRBJ2-5; no reliable D call. Germline V gives CDR1 SGHDT, CDR2 YYEEEE. This CDR3 comprises 12 residues. Trimming shortened V by 2 bases and J by 7 bases, and 9 bases separated the two germline ends.

This sequence joins TRBV12-3 or TRBV12-4 and TRBJ2-3; a weak D match, TRBD1 (5 bases). Trimming removed 5 bases from V and 1 base from J, with 7 bases in between. The CDR3 has 13 amino acids. The CDR3 here is CASSTTGTDTQYF. The DNA of the CDR3 is TGTGCCAGCAGTACGACAGGCACAGATACGCAGTATTTT.